This T cell receptor (beta chain) was sequenced in a study of T cell responses to AZD1222 COVID-19 vaccine. Study in general: Second doses that came at about 4 or about 12 weeks were put together.

To note about this clone: As yet, its antigen is unknown.

Assay used: immunoSEQ multiplex PCR; TCRdb lists only in-frame clones, some missing. The sample records roughly 190,000 clones, 90% to 95% being singletons. V lost 3 bases, J lost 0 bases, and 15 bases lay in between. This CDR3 is 16 amino acids long. CDR1 and CDR2 (germline): SGHNT, YYREEE (reference sequence). Study-level results: The donors showed a predominance of white British ancestry and of females, with possible underestimation of clonal diversity. Epitopes outside B.1.351 and B.1.1.7 mutated regions reportedly drew nearly half of spike TCRs. Among AZD1222 vaccinees, only 5 to 7 were seropositive at baseline.

Sequenced material: peripheral blood, taken on day 0 of AZD1222 vaccination. This TCR was sampled from an adult in good health. The chain carries TRBV5-4 and TRBJ1-2; tentatively, D is TRBD1 (5 bases). CDR3 in amino acids: CASSSGLLLANYGYTF. The DNA for the CDR3 is TGTGCCAGCAGCTCGGGGCTGTTATTAGCTAACTATGGCTACACCTTC.